The 9 T cell receptor beta chains below were found in one sample sequenced in a study of beta chain features in type 1 diabetes. As every portion of the isolated RNA was reverse transcribed, the sequencing read expressed TCRB transcripts. Only in-frame clones appear in the TCRdb table, and some are missing; sequencing was by immunoSEQ multiplex PCR. Of about 660,000 clones in the sample, about 14% were seen once. These receptors' antigens are unknown. Overall study findings and caveats: Among all four CD4+ subsets, Type 1 diabetes patients had TCRB CDR3s that were moderately but significantly shorter.

Material: naive CD4+ T cells from blood. The receptors come from a man between 18 and 35 years old with type 1 diabetes.

This clone was detected only a few times. The rearrangement joins TRBV4-2 to TRBJ1-2; TRBD1 matches at 9 bases. Trimming at V came to 0 bases and at J to 4 bases, leaving 3 bases not matched to a gene. From germline, CDR1 is LGHNA and CDR2 YNFKEQ. The CDR3 is 15 residues long. CDR3 nucleotides: TGTGCCAGCAGCCAAGACGGGACAGGGTTCTATGGCTACACCTTC. Translation gives CASSQDGTGFYGYTF.

This clone has just a few counts. The chain combines TRBV2 with TRBJ1-1; D not resolved. Germline assignment: CDR1 SNHLY and CDR2 FYNNEI. Trimming removed 8 bases at V and 10 bases at J, with 17 bases between. The CDR3 has 12 amino acids. The DNA for the CDR3 is TGTGCCAGCTCGGGTATGTCCTCGAGAGCTTTCTTT. It yields the protein CASSGMSSRAFF.

This clone was seen more than once but under ten times. The chain couples TRBV7-3 to TRBJ2-1, with D uncertain. The CDR3 consists of 14 residues. Deletions cut 4 bases from V and 0 bases from J, with 7 bases between. Germline-derived CDR1 and CDR2 are SGHTA and FQGTGA. The CDR3 loop reads CASSWNSSYNEQFF. In DNA, the CDR3 is TGTGCCAGCAGCTGGAATAGCTCCTACAATGAGCAGTTCTTC.

V usage is TRBV11-1 and J usage is TRBJ2-1; 7 bases fit TRBD2. J lost 4 bases, V lost 1 base, and 4 bases had no gene match. Germline CDR1 SGHAT, CDR2 FQDESV (reference sequence). This CDR3 has 15 residues. The CDR3 loop reads CASSLGGSLYNEQFF. The DNA for the CDR3 is TGTGCCAGCAGCTTAGGCGGGAGTTTGTACAATGAGCAGTTCTTC.

About this clone itself: Distinct nucleotide sequences in the sample also encode this CDR3. The chain is built from TRBV7-9 and TRBJ1-1, with 9 bases matching TRBD1. Germline V gene data show CDR1 as SEHNR and CDR2 as FQNEAQ (reference sequence). The CDR3 covers 14 residues. V lost 4 bases, J lost 4 bases, and 4 bases stayed unmatched. CDR3 sequence (DNA): TGTGCCAGCAGCTCACAGGGGGCCCGCACTGAAGCTTTCTTT. Protein product: CASSSQGARTEAFF.

This clone appeared a few times. The chain has TRBV30 and TRBJ1-1; D is perhaps TRBD1 (6 bases). From germline, CDR1 is GTSNPN and CDR2 SVGIG (reference sequence). The germline V and J ends were trimmed by 3 bases and 3 bases, with 17 bases remaining between them. There are 15 residues in the CDR3. The CDR3 protein is CAWRGRRQAYTEAFF. In nucleotides, the CDR3 is TGTGCCTGGAGGGGGAGACGACAGGCGTACACTGAAGCTTTCTTT.

The rearrangement uses TRBV4-1 and TRBJ2-1; D is undetermined. The CDR3 sequence is 17 residues long. CDR1 and CDR2 (germline): MGHRA, YSYEKL. Trimming removed 0 bases at V and 0 bases at J, with 12 bases between. CDR3 coding DNA: TGCGCCAGCAGCCAAGACCTCGGGTCGAGCTCCTACAATGAGCAGTTCTTC. This translates into CASSQDLGSSSYNEQFF.

This clone showed up just a few times. The CDR3 here is CAWTLAGVKDTQYF. CDR3 bases: TGTGCCTGGACACTAGCGGGAGTTAAAGATACGCAGTATTTT. The chain carries TRBV30 and TRBJ2-3; 11 bases match TRBD2. CDR3 length: 14 amino acids. The junction had 5 bases not matched to a gene; V was cut back by 4 bases and J by 5 bases. Germline V CDR1 and CDR2: GTSNPN, SVGIG (reference sequence).

This clone appeared a few times. The chain carries TRBV6-5 and TRBJ2-2, with 11 bases aligning to TRBD2. Germline V gives CDR1 MNHEY, CDR2 SVGAGI. The V segment lost 8 bases and the J segment 5 bases; nucleotides outside the gene matches: 4. The CDR3 consists of 14 residues. Here the CDR3 DNA reads TGTGCCAGCCGCCGACTAGCGGGGACCGGGGAGCTGTTTTTT. Protein: CASRRLAGTGELFF.